This T cell receptor (beta chain) was documented in a study of T cell repertoires in cytomegalovirus infection. Study context: Use of recently identified HLA-C-restricted and well-studied HLA-B-restricted CMV epitopes was part of the study.

Using its own MiXCR run on the reads, TCRdb lists one record per CDR3 protein. The sample records 550,000 to 700,000 distinct CDR3 sequences, roughly 42% being singletons. Study-wide results and limits: Dominating the ex vivo response were TCR beta clonotypes that were CMV-specific and HLA-C-restricted.

The CDR3 runs 13 residues. J was trimmed by 8 bases and V by 8 bases; bases with no gene match: 9. Germline V gives CDR1 MDHEN, CDR2 SYDVKM. Regarding this clonotype: Antigen specificity is unknown.

The clonotype was recovered from a human donor in good health (CMV status not recorded). Some clones in this sample may be carry-over from other donors' samples. This chain uses TRBV28 with TRBJ2-1, with 7 bases fitting TRBD2. Sequencing used cultured PBMCs, obtained from culture after CMV antigen stimulation. The DNA for the CDR3 is TGTGCCAGCCGGGACTACGCACGGCATGAGCAGTTCTTC. Translated, it gives CASRDYARHEQFF.